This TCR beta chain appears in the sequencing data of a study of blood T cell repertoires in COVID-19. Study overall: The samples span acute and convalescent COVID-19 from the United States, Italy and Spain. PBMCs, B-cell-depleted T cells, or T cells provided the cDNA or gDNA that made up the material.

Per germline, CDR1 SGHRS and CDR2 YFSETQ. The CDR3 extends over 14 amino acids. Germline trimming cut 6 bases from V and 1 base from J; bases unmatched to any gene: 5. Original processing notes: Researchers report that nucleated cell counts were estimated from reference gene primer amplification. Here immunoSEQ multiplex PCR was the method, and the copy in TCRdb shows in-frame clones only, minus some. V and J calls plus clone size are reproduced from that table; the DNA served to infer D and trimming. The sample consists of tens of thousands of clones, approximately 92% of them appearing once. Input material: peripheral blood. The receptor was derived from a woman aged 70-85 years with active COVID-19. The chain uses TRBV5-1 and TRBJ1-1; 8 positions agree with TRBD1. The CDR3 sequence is CASTGGTGNTEAFF. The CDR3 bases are TGCGCCAGCACTGGTGGGACAGGGAACACTGAAGCTTTCTTT.